This T cell receptor beta chain was sequenced for a study of blood T cell repertoires in COVID-19. At the level of the study: From the United States, Italy and Spain came samples of acute and convalescent COVID-19. PBMCs, B-cell-depleted T cells, or T cells provided the cDNA or gDNA that made up the material.

TCRdb keeps only in-frame clones here, not all; method: immunoSEQ multiplex PCR. This sample has roughly 390,000 clones, with 80% to 90% found just once. V gave up 5 bases and J gave up 2 bases, with 16 bases separating them. Germline V lookup: CDR1 MDHEN, CDR2 SYDVKM. This CDR3 contains 16 residues. The receptor's source is a woman aged 25 to 39 with COVID-19, enrolled during active disease. Sequencing was carried out using peripheral blood. This chain joins TRBV28 and TRBJ1-5, with D possibly being TRBD1 (5 bases). For the CDR3, the DNA is TGTGCCAGCAGTCGCCTCGCAGGGATGGGCAATCAGCCCCAGCATTTT. Protein: CASSRLAGMGNQPQHF.